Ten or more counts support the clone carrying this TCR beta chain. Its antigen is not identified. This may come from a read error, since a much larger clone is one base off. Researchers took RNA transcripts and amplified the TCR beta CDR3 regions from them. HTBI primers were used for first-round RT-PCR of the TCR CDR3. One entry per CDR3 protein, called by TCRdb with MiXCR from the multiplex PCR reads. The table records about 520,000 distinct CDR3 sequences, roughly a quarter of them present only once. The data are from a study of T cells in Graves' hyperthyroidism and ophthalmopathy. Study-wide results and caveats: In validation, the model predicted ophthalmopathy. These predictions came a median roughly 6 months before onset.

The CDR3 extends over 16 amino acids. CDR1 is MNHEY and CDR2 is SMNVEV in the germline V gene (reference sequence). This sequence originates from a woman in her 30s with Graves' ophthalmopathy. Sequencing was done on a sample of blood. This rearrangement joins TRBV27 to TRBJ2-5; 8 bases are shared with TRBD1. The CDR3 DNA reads TGTGCCGGCAGTCCATCGACAGGGGATCATCCCGAGACCCAGTACTTC. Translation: CAGSPSTGDHPETQYF.